This T cell receptor beta chain was documented in a study of beta chain features in type 1 diabetes. Study observations and caveats: Junctions at VDJ sites from type 1 diabetes patients had fewer insertions and more deletions. In the patient group, naive, central memory and Treg TCRB repertoires seemed more alike than in the healthy donor group.

The V and J ends lost 2 bases and 2 bases respectively, with 9 bases between them. Germline V gives CDR1 MNHEY, CDR2 SVGAGI. This CDR3 spans 14 amino acids. Expressed TCRB transcripts were sequenced, since all the RNA that had been isolated was reverse transcribed. Assay: immunoSEQ multiplex PCR; the TCRdb copy retains only in-frame clones and omits some. Of 600,000 to 650,000 clones listed, 15% to 18% are singletons. As for this clone: Its antigen is still unknown.

Sample: naive CD4+ T cells from blood. The V and J genes are TRBV6-5 and TRBJ1-2; D unresolved. The origin of this receptor is a man younger than 30 in good health. The CDR3 sequence: CASSYAGANYGYTF. CDR3 DNA sequence: TGTGCCAGCAGTTACGCGGGCGCAAACTATGGCTACACCTTC.